The 21 T cell receptor beta chains below come from one sample, sequenced in a study of T cell repertoires in cytomegalovirus infection (dated by TCRdb to between 2018 and 2021). This sample was sequenced with an Illumina HiSeq 1500. TCRdb reprocessing: public reads trimmed at Q25 with fastp, clones called with MiXCR, in-frame beta chains kept. Identical CDR3 proteins give one entry, which carries the most common genes and DNA. This sample has a few hundred thousand distinct CDR3 sequences in its table, and about a sixth of those were observed once. Jointly, the top ten make up less than 60% of the sample. The sequencing input was CD8+ T cells from PBMCs. These receptors were collected from a human donor in good health (CMV status not recorded). Some clones in this sample may be carry-over from other donors' samples.

The chain is built from TRBV20-1 and TRBJ2-7; TRBD1 is a possible D gene (6 bases). V lost 4 bases, J lost 2 bases, and 12 bases lay in between. Germline V gives CDR1 DFQATT, CDR2 SNEGSKA (reference sequence). This CDR3 has 13 amino acids. CDR3 coding DNA: TGCAGTGCTAAGCACAGGGAAACCTACGAGCAGTACTTC. Amino acids: CSAKHRETYEQYF.

The rearrangement uses TRBV28 and TRBJ2-5, with D perhaps given as TRBD1 or TRBD2 (6 bases each). The CDR3 spans 14 residues. The germline V gene has CDR1 MDHEN and CDR2 SYDVKM. Trimming cost V 2 bases and J 5 bases, with 12 bases left between them. The CDR3 protein is CASSLMRRGETQYF. The CDR3, as DNA: TGTGCCAGCAGTTTAATGAGGAGGGGGGAGACCCAGTACTTC. The full variable domain, rest sourced from reference TRBV28 and TRBJ2-5, is DVKVTQSSRYLVKRTGEKVFLECVQDMDHENMFWYRQDPGLGLRLIYFSYDVKMKEKGDIPEGYSVSREKKERFSLILESASTNQTSMYLCASSLMRRGETQYFGPGTRLLVL.

This clonotype was seen a few times. The chain links TRBV6-5 to TRBJ2-3, with 9 positions matching TRBD1. The CDR3 length is 16 residues. V shed 5 bases and J 1 base; nucleotides not matched to a gene: 7. Germline-derived CDR1 and CDR2 are MNHEY and SVGAGI. The CDR3 spells CASSDRGGVGTDTQYF. CDR3 coding DNA: TGTGCCAGCAGTGACAGGGGGGGTGTGGGCACAGATACGCAGTATTTT.

This clonotype appeared a few times. The chain links TRBV6-2 or TRBV6-3 to TRBJ2-7; D uncertain. Trimming took off 5 bases at V and 7 bases at J, with 9 bases between the two ends. The CDR3 is 11 amino acids. CDR1 is MNHEY, CDR2 SVGEGT, per germline. CDR3 sequence reads: CASSQILEQYF. CDR3 DNA sequence: TGTGCCAGCAGTCAGATCTTAGAGCAGTACTTC.

This clonotype has a count of ten or more. V and J are TRBV19 and TRBJ1-2; 7 bases fit TRBD1. The CDR3 totals 20 residues. Germline V CDR1 and CDR2: LNHDA, SQIVND (reference sequence). The trim removed 6 bases at V and 5 bases at J, leaving 27 bases unmatched. DNA of the CDR3: TGTGCCAGTAGCACAACACGGAATTTTGTTAGGGGACAGAACCTTTATGGCTACACCTTC. This sequence encodes CASSTTRNFVRGQNLYGYTF.

The chain uses TRBV5-1 and TRBJ2-2; D is undetermined. In germline, CDR1 is SGHRS, CDR2 YFSETQ. This CDR3 is 15 amino acids long. Trimming shortened V by 0 bases and J by 1 base, and 7 bases separated the two germline ends. In DNA, the CDR3 is TGCGCCAGCAGCTTGGGAACAGTGAACACCGGGGAGCTGTTTTTT. Amino acids: CASSLGTVNTGELFF.

This clonotype has only a few counts. The chain has TRBV7-2 and TRBJ1-2; D gene uncertain. Trimming took 1 base from V and 0 from J, leaving 9 bases between them. Germline values: CDR1 SGHTA, CDR2 FQGNSA. This CDR3 is built from 15 residues. The CDR3 nucleotides are TGTGCCAGCAGCTTAGGCAGCAGCTCTAACTATGGCTACACCTTC. Translation gives CASSLGSSSNYGYTF.

The table lists this clonotype with many counts. The V call is TRBV6-5, the J call TRBJ1-2; 7 bases are a match to TRBD1. This CDR3 spans 15 amino acids. CDR1 is MNHEY and CDR2 is SVGAGI in the germline V gene. The V gene end was trimmed by 2 bases and the J gene end by 6 bases; junction bases not matched to a gene: 9. This CDR3 is CASSYAGQGVDGYTF. CDR3 bases: TGTGCCAGCAGTTACGCCGGCCAGGGGGTGGATGGCTACACCTTC.

This clonotype showed up just a few times. This chain uses TRBV6-2 or TRBV6-3 with TRBJ2-1, with 9 bases fitting TRBD1. From germline, CDR1 is MNHEY and CDR2 SVGEGT. CDR3 length equals 15 residues. Trimming at V came to 2 bases and at J to 7 bases, leaving 6 bases not matched to a gene. The CDR3 region is CASSYGDRVMNEQFF. CDR3 DNA sequence: TGTGCCAGCAGTTACGGGGACAGGGTGATGAATGAGCAGTTCTTC.

V usage is TRBV5-1 and J usage is TRBJ2-5, with D uncertain. This CDR3 is 15 amino acids long. CDR1 and CDR2 (germline): SGHRS, YFSETQ. Trimming took off 3 bases at V and 0 bases at J, with 12 bases between the two ends. CDR3 coding DNA: TGCGCCAGCAGCTCAAAGGACGGATACCAAGAGACCCAGTACTTC. Translating it yields CASSSKDGYQETQYF.

This clonotype was seen only a few times. This CDR3 reads CASSPSRDRGPDEQYF. The CDR3 DNA is TGTGCCAGCAGCCCCTCACGGGACAGGGGGCCCGACGAGCAGTACTTC. The chain joins TRBV7-6 to TRBJ2-7; 12 positions agree with TRBD1. The CDR3 extends over 16 amino acids. Trimming at V came to 5 bases and at J to 5 bases, leaving 10 bases not matched to a gene. Germline values: CDR1 SGHVS, CDR2 FNYEAQ.

To note about this clonotype: This may arise from a read error, as a much more abundant clone is one base away. The chain couples TRBV28 to TRBJ1-2; possibly TRBD1 for D (6 bases). CDR3 length: 14 residues. Germline-derived CDR1 and CDR2 are MDHEN and SYDVKM. Trimming took 3 bases from V and 8 from J, leaving 16 bases between them. The CDR3 sequence is CASSFLGDTGGYTF. The DNA of the CDR3 is TGTGCCAGCAGTTTTTTGGGGGACACTGGGGGCTACACCTTC.

Ten or more counts support this clonotype. V is TRBV7-2 and J is TRBJ2-1; 9 bases align to TRBD2. CDR1 and CDR2 (germline): SGHTA, FQGNSA. The CDR3 is 15 residues long. Losses at the gene ends were 7 bases for V and 3 bases for J; bases not matched to a gene: 7. CDR3 nucleotide sequence: TGTGCCAGCAAGGTGACGCGGGGGGGCTACAATGAGCAGTTCTTC. Protein product: CASKVTRGGYNEQFF.

This clonotype has at least ten counts. The V and J genes are TRBV20-1 and TRBJ1-1, with a tentative D call TRBD1 (5 bases). Looked up from germline, CDR1 is DFQATT and CDR2 is SNEGSKA (reference sequence). V was pared by 0 bases and J by 5 bases, with 13 bases between. CDR3 length: 14 amino acids. CDR3 in DNA: TGCAGTGCTAGAGATATGGGAGGGGAGACTGAAGCTTTCTTT. Its translation is CSARDMGGETEAFF.

In its sample, this clonotype was seen many times. The V and J genes are TRBV7-2 and TRBJ1-1; no reliable D call. The CDR3 has 16 residues. Trimming took off 2 bases at V and 7 bases at J, with 20 bases between the two ends. Germline CDR1 reads SGHTA; CDR2 reads FQGNSA. The chain's CDR3 is CASSLRPGRSDDEAFF. In nucleotides, the CDR3 is TGTGCCAGCAGCTTACGACCAGGTCGATCTGATGATGAAGCTTTCTTT.

This clonotype was seen more than once but under ten times. V and J are TRBV20-1 and TRBJ1-5, with 8 bases fitting TRBD1. The CDR3 sequence is 14 residues long. V was pared by 5 bases and J by 5 bases, with 8 bases of the junction left unmatched. Germline V gene sequence: CDR1 DFQATT, CDR2 SNEGSKA (reference sequence). CDR3 DNA: TGCAGTGCTGGGGGACAGGCGGGGTATCAGCCCCAGCATTTT. Its translation is CSAGGQAGYQPQHF.

V usage is TRBV7-9 and J usage is TRBJ1-5; tentative D call: TRBD1 (5 bases). The CDR3 runs to 14 residues. The germline V gene has CDR1 SEHNR and CDR2 FQNEAQ (reference sequence). Trimming removed 6 bases at V and 4 bases at J, with 13 bases between. The CDR3 nucleotides read TGTGCCAGCAGTCTCACGGGGCTTAATCAGCCCCAGCATTTT. Protein: CASSLTGLNQPQHF.

The chain is built from TRBV10-3 and TRBJ2-1; perhaps TRBD2 as D (7 bases). The V end lost 4 bases, the J end lost 6 bases, and 13 bases lay between the germline ends. This CDR3 spans 14 amino acids. Germline lookup yields CDR1 ENHRY and CDR2 SYGVKD. CDR3 sequence: CAISGGGWRNEQFF. CDR3 bases: TGTGCCATCAGTGGGGGGGGCTGGCGCAATGAGCAGTTCTTC.

The V call is TRBV25-1, the J call TRBJ2-7; TRBD2 might be the D (6 bases). Germline V gene data show CDR1 as MGHDK and CDR2 as SYGVNS. Deletions cut 2 bases from V and 5 bases from J, with 7 bases between. This CDR3 has 12 residues. CDR3 sequence reads: CASSEGRNEQYF. CDR3 sequence (DNA): TGTGCCAGCAGTGAAGGGAGGAACGAGCAGTACTTC.

The chain has TRBV4-1 and TRBJ1-1, with unresolved D. The V gene's germline CDR1 is MGHRA and CDR2 YSYEKL. The V and J ends lost 4 bases and 7 bases respectively, with 13 bases between them. The CDR3 consists of 13 residues. CDR3 sequence reads: CASSPRSDGEAFF. As DNA, the CDR3 is TGCGCCAGCAGCCCCCGGTCGGACGGTGAAGCTTTCTTT.

In this sample, this clonotype turned up many times. The gene calls are TRBV7-6 and TRBJ2-6; D gene uncertain. Trimming cost V 6 bases and J 0 bases, with 15 bases left between them. The CDR3 consists of 17 residues. The germline CDR1 and CDR2 sequences are SGHVS and FNYEAQ. The CDR3 nucleotides read TGTGCCAGCAGTCCCGACACAGTCGTCTCTGGGGCCAACGTCCTGACTTTC. This translates into CASSPDTVVSGANVLTF.